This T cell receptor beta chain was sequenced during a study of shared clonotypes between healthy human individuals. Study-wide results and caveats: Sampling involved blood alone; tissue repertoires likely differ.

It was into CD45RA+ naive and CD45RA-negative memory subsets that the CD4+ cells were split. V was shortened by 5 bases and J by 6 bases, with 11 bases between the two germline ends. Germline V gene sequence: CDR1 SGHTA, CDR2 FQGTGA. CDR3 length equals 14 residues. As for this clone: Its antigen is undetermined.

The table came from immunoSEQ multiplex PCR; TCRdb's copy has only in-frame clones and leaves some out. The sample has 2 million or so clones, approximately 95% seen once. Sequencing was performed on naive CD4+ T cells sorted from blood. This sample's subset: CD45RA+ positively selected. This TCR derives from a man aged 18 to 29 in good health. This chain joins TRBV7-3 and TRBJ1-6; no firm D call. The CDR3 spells CASSPGNPNSPLHF. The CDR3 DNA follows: TGTGCCAGCAGCCCCGGGAATCCTAATTCACCCCTCCACTTT.